The clone carrying this T cell receptor beta chain was recorded a few times. Its antigen is still unknown. Vbeta (60) and Jbeta (13) primers were used in the PCR. Assay used: immunoSEQ multiplex PCR; TCRdb lists only in-frame clones, some missing. The sample yields about 120,000 clones, 77% seen once. The CDR3 consists of 16 residues. From germline, CDR1 is SGHNT and CDR2 YYREEE (reference sequence). Trimming cost V 0 bases and J 3 bases, with 12 bases left between them. These data are taken from a study of cytomegalovirus exposure and HLA in healthy donors. Findings and limits, study-wide: An apparent linkage of common viral pathogens to several of the most significant clusters emerged in a later analysis. Most of the TCR beta V segments (in an earlier analysis) were productive either about 87% or about 30% of the time. Per a later analysis, about 18,000 TCR beta sequences showed association with HLA alleles at 0.05 false discovery rate. Certain indistinguishable V segments, among them TRBV6-2 and TRBV6-3, were excluded.

This TCR was sampled from a young man in good health and CMV-seropositive. Material for sequencing was PBMCs. The V gene is TRBV5-4, the J gene TRBJ1-4, with TRBD1 as a possible D gene (6 bases). CDR3 residues: CASSLARGSSNEKLFF. The CDR3 DNA follows: TGTGCCAGCAGCTTGGCCAGGGGAAGTTCTAATGAAAAACTGTTTTTT.